This T cell receptor beta chain derives from a study of CXCR3-negative and CXCR3-positive naive CD8 T cells. Study-wide background: About 135 million TRB reads in total, about 1.5 +/- 0.3 million per library.

The germline CDR1 and CDR2 sequences are SGHTA and FQGTGA. This CDR3 region has 13 residues. Through 5' RACE with UMI labels, the TRB cDNA libraries were prepared. TCRdb re-called the 5' RACE reads; one entry per CDR3 protein, DNA not given. The sample totals about 150,000 distinct CDR3 sequences; its top ten clones hold roughly 0.27%. The study's findings and limits: For CXCR3-positive naive cells, TRB CDR3s were more hydrophobic than those of CXCR3-negative naive cells.

Note on this clonotype: The antigen is not known.

This sequence originates from a human donor in good health. Some clones in this sample may be carry-over from other donors' samples. Material: naive CXCR3+ CD8+ T cells from blood. Subset specified: CD45RO-CCR7+CD27+CD95- naive CD8+ T cells expressing CXCR3 (TNR3+). The rearrangement uses TRBV7-3 and TRBJ1-5. The CDR3 spells CASSLFGDQPQHF.